This T cell receptor (beta chain) is from a study of blood T cell repertoires in COVID-19. Study-level background: Acute and convalescent COVID-19 specimens originated in the United States, Italy and Spain. Sample material is recorded as cDNA or gDNA derived from T cells, B-cell-depleted T cells, or PBMCs.

Sequenced by immunoSEQ multiplex PCR; TCRdb stores in-frame clones only, minus some. The sample has nearly 300,000 clones; approximately 88% are singletons. CDR3 length: 14 amino acids. The V and J ends lost 6 bases and 2 bases respectively, with 14 bases between them. Germline loops: CDR1 ENHRY, CDR2 SYGVKD. The TCR was taken from a woman aged 25 to 39 who had recovered from COVID-19. Sequenced: peripheral blood. V and J are TRBV10-3 and TRBJ2-7; the D gene is possibly TRBD1 (8 bases). CDR3 coding DNA: TGTGCCATCAGGGACAGGGAGGGCACCTACGAGCAGTACTTC. It translates to CAIRDREGTYEQYF.